The entry below describes one TCR beta chain. Sequenced by immunoSEQ multiplex PCR; TCRdb stores in-frame clones only, minus some. Among around 62,000 clones listed, approximately 90% were seen once. These data come from a study of T cell changes during pregnancy in multiple sclerosis. This CDR3 has 14 residues. Losses at the gene ends were 3 bases for V and 2 bases for J; bases not matched to a gene: 3. Germline V gives CDR1 LNHNV, CDR2 YYDKDF (reference sequence). This receptor was obtained from a female donor with multiple sclerosis, enrolled in a pregnancy study. This chain uses TRBV15 with TRBJ1-1, with 7 bases fitting TRBD1. The specimen was CD4+ T cells from peripheral blood mononuclear cells, collected in the first trimester of pregnancy. For the CDR3, the DNA is TGTGCCACCAGCAGCCACAGGGGAAACACTGAAGCTTTCTTT. Its translation: CATSSHRGNTEAFF.